This T cell receptor beta chain emerged from a study of vaccination and CD4 T cells after COVID-19. Background on the study: Median draw time for post-COVID samples was about 100 days post-diagnosis (range 35 to 161). Overlapping spike peptides from SARS-CoV-2, HCoV-NL63, HCoV-OC43 and HCoV-229E served to stimulate the cells. Study outcomes and limitations: Looking at convalescent patients, 304 of their 307 vaccine-specific clones were spike mono-reactive.

Looked up from germline, CDR1 is DFQATT and CDR2 is SNEGSKA (reference sequence). This CDR3 comprises 14 residues. Trimming removed 0 bases from V and 0 bases from J, with 7 bases in between. A remark on this clonotype: As yet, its antigen is unknown.

Sequenced with the Oncomine TCR Beta short-read assay was DNA taken from cultured CD4+ T cells. TCRdb re-called the PCR reads with MiXCR, one entry per CDR3 protein. The data hold some 10,000 distinct CDR3 sequences, with 40% to 45% observed a single time. The treatment denotes: approximately nine-day PBMC culture with coronavirus spike peptide pools or control peptides (ViraFEST assay). Antigen-specific T cell expansion with peptide pools preceded TCR sequencing in the ViraFEST approach. The chain combines TRBV20-1 with TRBJ2-3; no clear D. The specimen was CD4+ T cells from blood, cultured in vitro. This receptor was obtained from a human donor who had recovered from COVID-19. CDR3 in amino acids: CSARDLGSTDTQYF. The CDR3 bases are TGCAGTGCTAGAGATCTTGGTAGCACAGATACGCAGTATTTT.